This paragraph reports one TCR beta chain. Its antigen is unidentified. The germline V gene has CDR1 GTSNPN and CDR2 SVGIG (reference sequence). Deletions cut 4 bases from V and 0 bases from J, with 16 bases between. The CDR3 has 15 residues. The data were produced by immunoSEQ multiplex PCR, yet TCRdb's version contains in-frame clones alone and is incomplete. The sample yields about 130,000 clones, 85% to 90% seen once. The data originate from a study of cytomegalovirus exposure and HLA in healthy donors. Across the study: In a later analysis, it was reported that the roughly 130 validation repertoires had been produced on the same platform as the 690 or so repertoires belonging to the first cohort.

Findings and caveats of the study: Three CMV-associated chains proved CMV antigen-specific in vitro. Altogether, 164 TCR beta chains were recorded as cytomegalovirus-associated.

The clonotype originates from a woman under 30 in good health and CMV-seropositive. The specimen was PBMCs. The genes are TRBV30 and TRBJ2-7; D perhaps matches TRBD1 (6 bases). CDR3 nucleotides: TGTGCCTGGACCCAGTCTGACAGGAGCTCCTACGAGCAGTACTTC. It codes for CAWTQSDRSSYEQYF.